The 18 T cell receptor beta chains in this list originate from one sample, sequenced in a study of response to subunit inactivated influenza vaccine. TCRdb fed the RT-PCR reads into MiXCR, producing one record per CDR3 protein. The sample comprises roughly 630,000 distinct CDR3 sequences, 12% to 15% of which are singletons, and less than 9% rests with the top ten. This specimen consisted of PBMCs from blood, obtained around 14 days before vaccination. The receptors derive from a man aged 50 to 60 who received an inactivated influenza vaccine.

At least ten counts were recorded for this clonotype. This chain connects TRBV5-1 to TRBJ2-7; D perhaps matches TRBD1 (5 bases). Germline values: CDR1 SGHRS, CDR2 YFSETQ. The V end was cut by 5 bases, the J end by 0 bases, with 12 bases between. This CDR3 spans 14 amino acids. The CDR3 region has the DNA TGCGCCAGCAGTCCCGACAGCCTCTCCTACGAGCAGTACTTC. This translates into CASSPDSLSYEQYF.

CDR3 coding DNA: TGTGCCAGCAGCTTAAGAGGGGATAACGCAGATACGCAGTATTTT. Amino acid sequence: CASSLRGDNADTQYF. This chain uses TRBV11-2 with TRBJ2-3; either TRBD1 or TRBD2 may fit D (5 bases each). The CDR3 runs to 15 residues. Per germline, CDR1 SGHAT and CDR2 FQNNGV. Between the trimmed V and J ends, which lost 2 bases and 4 bases, there was a span of 13 bases.

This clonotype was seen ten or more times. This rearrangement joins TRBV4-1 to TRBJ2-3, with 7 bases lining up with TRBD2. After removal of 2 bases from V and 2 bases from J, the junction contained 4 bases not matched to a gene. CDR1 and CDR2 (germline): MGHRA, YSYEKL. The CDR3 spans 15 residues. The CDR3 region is CASSQTGLDTDTQYF. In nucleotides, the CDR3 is TGCGCCAGCAGCCAAACAGGACTAGACACAGATACGCAGTATTTT.

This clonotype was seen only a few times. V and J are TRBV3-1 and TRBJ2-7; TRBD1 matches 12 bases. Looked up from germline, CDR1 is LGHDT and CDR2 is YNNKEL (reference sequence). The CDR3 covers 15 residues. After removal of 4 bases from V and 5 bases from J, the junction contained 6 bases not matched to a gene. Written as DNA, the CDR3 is TGTGCCAGCAGCCGCACCGGGACAGGGGGCCACGAGCAGTACTTC. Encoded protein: CASSRTGTGGHEQYF.

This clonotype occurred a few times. CDR3 residues: CASSPPAGGLTGELFF. The DNA for the CDR3 is TGTGCCAGCAGTCCCCCGGCGGGGGGCTTGACCGGGGAGCTGTTTTTT. The genes are TRBV28 and TRBJ2-2; 8 bases line up with TRBD2. CDR1 MDHEN and CDR2 SYDVKM come from the germline V gene. The CDR3 is 16 residues long. The V and J ends lost 5 bases and 5 bases, in that order; junction bases with no gene match: 10.

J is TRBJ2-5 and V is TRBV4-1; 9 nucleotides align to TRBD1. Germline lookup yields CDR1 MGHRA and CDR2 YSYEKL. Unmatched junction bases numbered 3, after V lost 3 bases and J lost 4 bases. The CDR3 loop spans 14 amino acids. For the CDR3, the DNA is TGCGCCAGCAGCCAGGGGGACAGGGTAGAGACCCAGTACTTC. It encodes CASSQGDRVETQYF.

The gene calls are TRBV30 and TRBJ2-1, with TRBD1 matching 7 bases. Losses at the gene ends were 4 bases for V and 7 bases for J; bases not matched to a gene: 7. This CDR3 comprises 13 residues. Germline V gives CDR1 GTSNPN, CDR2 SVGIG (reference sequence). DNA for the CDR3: TGTGCCTGGACCAACAGGGGTGGTAATGAGCAGTTCTTC. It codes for CAWTNRGGNEQFF.

In DNA form, the CDR3 reads TGTGCCAGCAGCTCCCACGGGGGCGCGAACTACGAGCAGTACTTC. Translation gives CASSSHGGANYEQYF. J is TRBJ2-7 and V is TRBV28; tentatively, D is TRBD1 or TRBD2 (6 bases each). CDR1 and CDR2 from the germline V gene are MDHEN and SYDVKM. The CDR3 is 15 residues long. The ends were cut back, 6 bases at V and 3 bases at J, with 18 bases in the middle.

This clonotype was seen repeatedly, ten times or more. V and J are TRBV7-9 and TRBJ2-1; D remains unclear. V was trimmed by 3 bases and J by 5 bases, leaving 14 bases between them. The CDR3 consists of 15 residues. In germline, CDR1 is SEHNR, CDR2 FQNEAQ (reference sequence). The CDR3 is CASSFSSLADNEQFF. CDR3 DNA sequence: TGTGCCAGCAGCTTTAGTAGCTTGGCCGACAATGAGCAGTTCTTC. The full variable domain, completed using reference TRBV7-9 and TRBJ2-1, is DTGVSQNPRHKITKRGQNVTFRCDPISEHNRLYWYRQTLGQGPEFLTYFQNEAQLEKSRLLSDRFSAERPKGSFSTLEIQRTEQGDSAMYLCASSFSSLADNEQFFGPGTRLTVL.

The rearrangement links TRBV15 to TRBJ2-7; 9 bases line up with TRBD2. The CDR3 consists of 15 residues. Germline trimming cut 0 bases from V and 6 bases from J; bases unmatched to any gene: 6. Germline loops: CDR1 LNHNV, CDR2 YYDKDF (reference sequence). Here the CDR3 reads CATSREWLAGVEQYF. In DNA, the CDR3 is TGTGCCACCAGCAGAGAATGGTTAGCGGGAGTCGAGCAGTACTTC.

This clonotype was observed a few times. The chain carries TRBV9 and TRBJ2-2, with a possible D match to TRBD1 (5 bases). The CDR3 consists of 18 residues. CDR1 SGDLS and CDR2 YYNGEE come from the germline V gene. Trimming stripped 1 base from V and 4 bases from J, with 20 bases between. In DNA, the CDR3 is TGTGCCAGCAGCGTACCTTTGTTGGCAGGGTTGGGCACCGGGGAGCTGTTTTTT. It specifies CASSVPLLAGLGTGELFF.

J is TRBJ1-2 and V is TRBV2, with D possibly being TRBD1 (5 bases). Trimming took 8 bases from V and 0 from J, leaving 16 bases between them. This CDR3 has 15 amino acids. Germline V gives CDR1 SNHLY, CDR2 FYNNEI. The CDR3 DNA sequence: TGTGCCAGCCGGGACCCCAAGAAAGCTAACTATGGCTACACCTTC. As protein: CASRDPKKANYGYTF.

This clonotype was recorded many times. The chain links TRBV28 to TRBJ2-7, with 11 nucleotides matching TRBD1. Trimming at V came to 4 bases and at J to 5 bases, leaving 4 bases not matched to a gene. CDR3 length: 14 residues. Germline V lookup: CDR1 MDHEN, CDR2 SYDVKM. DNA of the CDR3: TGTGCCAGCAGTTCCGGGACAGGGGGACACGAGCAGTACTTC. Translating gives CASSSGTGGHEQYF.

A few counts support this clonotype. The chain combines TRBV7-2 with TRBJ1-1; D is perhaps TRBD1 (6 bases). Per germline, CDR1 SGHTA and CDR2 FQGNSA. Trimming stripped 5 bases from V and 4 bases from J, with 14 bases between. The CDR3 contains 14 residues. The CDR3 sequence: CASSTTGQSTEAFF. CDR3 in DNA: TGTGCCAGCAGCACCACTGGACAGTCCACTGAAGCTTTCTTT.

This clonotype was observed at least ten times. In nucleotides, the CDR3 is TGTGCCAGCAGCCAAGCCGGGACAGGGGGTCCCTACGAGCAGTACTTC. As protein: CASSQAGTGGPYEQYF. This chain connects TRBV4-2 to TRBJ2-7; 11 bases align to TRBD1. V was pared by 1 base and J by 2 bases, with 4 bases of the junction left unmatched. CDR3 length: 16 amino acids. CDR1 LGHNA and CDR2 YNFKEQ come from the germline V gene.

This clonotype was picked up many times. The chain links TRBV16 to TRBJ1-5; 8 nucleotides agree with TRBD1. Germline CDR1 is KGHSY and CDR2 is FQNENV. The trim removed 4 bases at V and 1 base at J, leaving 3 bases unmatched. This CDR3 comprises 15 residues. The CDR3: CASSPTGVSNQPQHF. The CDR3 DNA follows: TGTGCCAGCAGCCCGACAGGGGTCAGCAATCAGCCCCAGCATTTT.

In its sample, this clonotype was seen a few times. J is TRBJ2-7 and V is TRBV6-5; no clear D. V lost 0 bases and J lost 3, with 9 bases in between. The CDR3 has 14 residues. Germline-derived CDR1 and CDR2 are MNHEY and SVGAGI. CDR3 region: CASSYSNLNYEQYF. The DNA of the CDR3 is TGTGCCAGCAGTTACTCGAACCTCAACTACGAGCAGTACTTC.

The CDR3 sequence: CASSSQGRGSPLHF. The CDR3 DNA sequence: TGTGCCAGCAGTTCTCAGGGAAGGGGCTCACCCCTCCACTTT. This chain links TRBV12-3 or TRBV12-4 with TRBJ1-6, with D perhaps matching TRBD1 (5 bases). The CDR3 contains 14 residues. V was shortened by 4 bases and J by 10 bases, with 14 bases between the two germline ends.